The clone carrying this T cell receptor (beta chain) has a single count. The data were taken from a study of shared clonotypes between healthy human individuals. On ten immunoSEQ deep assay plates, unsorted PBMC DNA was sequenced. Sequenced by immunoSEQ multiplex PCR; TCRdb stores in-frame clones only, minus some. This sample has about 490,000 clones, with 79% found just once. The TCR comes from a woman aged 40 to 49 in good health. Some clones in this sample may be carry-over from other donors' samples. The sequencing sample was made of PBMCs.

The CDR3 spells CASSPPGVAGAYNEQFF. Written as DNA, the CDR3 is TGTGCCAGCAGCCCCCCCGGGGTAGCGGGAGCCTACAATGAGCAGTTCTTC. The rearrangement uses TRBV13 and TRBJ2-1; TRBD2 agrees at 9 bases. The CDR3 is 17 residues long. Per the germline V gene, CDR1 is PRHDT and CDR2 is FYEKMQ (reference sequence). With 5 bases clipped from V and 2 bases from J, the junction kept 10 bases outside the gene matches.